This TCR beta chain was identified in a study of blood T cell repertoires in COVID-19. In the study overall: COVID-19 samples collected from the United States, Italy and Spain covered acute and convalescent phases.

Original data processing: Cell counts per sample came from amplifying reference gene primers. Clones were sequenced by immunoSEQ multiplex PCR, and TCRdb holds only the in-frame ones, with some missing. V, J and clone size derive from that table, while D and trimming were established from the DNA sequence. The data show 200,000 to 250,000 clones, around 80% seen once. V dropped 5 bases and J dropped 8 bases, with 8 bases sitting between them. Germline V gene data show CDR1 as WSHSY and CDR2 as SAAADI. This CDR3 region has 11 residues. Sequenced material: peripheral blood. The receptor's source is a woman of 80 years or more with acute or convalescent COVID-19. The chain joins TRBV10-2 to TRBJ2-3, with D unresolved. CDR3: CASSPVGTQYF. The CDR3 nucleotides are TGCGCCAGCAGTCCGGTTGGTACGCAGTATTTT.